This T cell receptor beta chain was recovered during a study of blood T cells in healthy people across ages. Study-wide results and caveats: Comparison with aged donors showed that long-lived donors had more naive CD4+ cells and higher diversity.

A second about 7 to 12 cycle PCR used barcoded and J-beta primers. From the 5' RACE reads, TCRdb called clonotypes with MiXCR, one entry per CDR3 protein. The top ten hold about 19% of the sample, which has 650,000 to 950,000 distinct CDR3 sequences, roughly 44% seen once. In germline, CDR1 is SEHNR, CDR2 FQNEAQ (reference sequence). CDR3 length equals 15 residues. As regards this clonotype: Its specificity is unknown. At one boundary the junction diverges from the germline segment, which might be a read error.

Material for sequencing was blood. The genes are TRBV7-9 and TRBJ2-1, with D unclear. This clonotype was obtained from a man aged 60-69 years in good health. CDR3 protein: CASSLGVERYNGQFF. CDR3 sequence (DNA): TGTGCCAGCAGCTTAGGGGTCGAGAGATACAATGGGCAGTTCTTC.